The present T cell receptor beta chain was sequenced within a study of blood T cell repertoires in COVID-19. Overall study: There were acute and convalescent COVID-19 samples, and they came from the United States, Italy and Spain. From T cells, B-cell-depleted T cells, or PBMCs came the material, which was cDNA or gDNA.

This clone has a single count. The V end lost 1 base, the J end lost 7 bases, and 11 bases lay between the germline ends. Germline V gene data show CDR1 as MGHRA and CDR2 as YSYEKL. CDR3 length: 14 residues. Authors' data handling: The assay estimated nucleated cells by amplifying reference gene primers. Sequencing was performed with immunoSEQ multiplex PCR; in TCRdb, only in-frame clones are kept and a portion is missing. Clonal size and the V and J genes are those of that table, whereas D and trimming came from the DNA. The sample yields roughly 100,000 clones, 60% to 85% seen once. This receptor was taken from a woman older than 75 with acute or convalescent COVID-19. The sample was peripheral blood. The rearrangement links TRBV4-1 to TRBJ1-5; D unclear. The CDR3 is CASSQAGARQPQHF. In DNA form, the CDR3 reads TGCGCCAGCAGCCAAGCCGGCGCCAGGCAGCCCCAGCATTTT.